The next 18 T cell receptor beta chains were all read from a single sample in a study of T-cell reconstitution after alpha-beta-depleted transplantation in children. As it was prepared, the TCRbeta library received unique molecular identifiers. TCRdb re-called the PCR reads through MiXCR, storing one row per CDR3 protein. Of about 250,000 distinct CDR3 sequences in the sample, 20% to 30% were seen once. The sequencing used PBMCs, mostly from graft donor cells, collected 360 days after TCRalphabeta/CD19-depleted stem cell transplant. Every receptor here comes from a female patient aged 2-9 years who had a stem cell transplant for congenital amegakaryocytic thrombocytopenia, so the T cells may come from the graft donor.

This clonotype came up a few times. The chain has TRBV4-3 and TRBJ2-7; TRBD1 agrees at 10 bases. This CDR3 region has 16 residues. Germline loops: CDR1 LGHNA, CDR2 YSLEER. V shed 0 bases and J 6 bases; nucleotides not matched to a gene: 8. CDR3: CASSQDGGQGLAEQYF. The CDR3 DNA sequence: TGCGCCAGCAGCCAAGATGGGGGACAGGGGTTGGCCGAGCAGTACTTC.

This clonotype has a handful of counts. J is TRBJ2-3 and V is TRBV6-1, with D possibly being TRBD2 (7 bases). Germline assignment: CDR1 MNHNS and CDR2 SASEGT. Trimming shortened V by 6 bases and J by 1 base, and 14 bases separated the two germline ends. The length of the CDR3 is 15 residues. CDR3 sequence (DNA): TGTGCCAGCAGCCTAGGGGGGGCGGGCACAGATACGCAGTATTTT. The encoded protein is CASSLGGAGTDTQYF.

The chain recombines TRBV19 with TRBJ2-4; D remains ambiguous. Trimming stripped 6 bases from V and 0 bases from J, with 15 bases between. The germline V gene encodes CDR1 LNHDA and CDR2 SQIVND (reference sequence). CDR3 size: 16 residues. The DNA of the CDR3 is TGTGCCAGTAGCGATCACAGCCCCGTAGCCAAAAACATTCAGTACTTC. It is translated as CASSDHSPVAKNIQYF.

The chain carries TRBV18 and TRBJ2-7; TRBD2 matches 7 bases. The CDR3 loop spans 16 amino acids. Germline loops: CDR1 KGHSH, CDR2 LQKENI. V dropped 3 bases and J dropped 0; count of bases not matched to a gene: 8. The CDR3 nucleotides are TGTGCCAGCTCACCTCCGGGAGCGGGGACCTCCTACGAGCAGTACTTC. It encodes CASSPPGAGTSYEQYF.

The rearrangement links TRBV30 to TRBJ2-5; TRBD2 might be the D (5 bases). V gave up 4 bases and J gave up 1 base, with 7 bases separating them. Germline V gene sequence: CDR1 GTSNPN, CDR2 SVGIG (reference sequence). The CDR3 spans 12 residues. The CDR3 reads CAWKGVQETQYF. The CDR3 DNA sequence: TGTGCCTGGAAGGGAGTCCAAGAGACCCAGTACTTC.

This clonotype was seen more than once but under ten times. The chain joins TRBV18 to TRBJ1-4; possibly TRBD1 for D (6 bases). CDR1 is KGHSH, CDR2 LQKENI, per germline. Trimming shortened V by 6 bases and J by 6 bases, and 14 bases separated the two germline ends. CDR3 length equals 14 residues. The CDR3 sequence: CASSTGFGDEKLFF. The CDR3 coding sequence is TGTGCCAGCTCCACAGGGTTCGGCGATGAAAAACTGTTTTTT.

There are many counts of this clonotype. The rearrangement joins TRBV4-2 to TRBJ2-2; 11 nucleotides line up with TRBD1. Trimming at V came to 2 bases and at J to 7 bases, leaving 9 bases not matched to a gene. In germline, CDR1 is LGHNA, CDR2 YNFKEQ. CDR3 length: 17 amino acids. CDR3 bases: TGTGCCAGCAGCCAATCCCCCGGGGACAGGGGGATCGGGGAGCTGTTTTTT. Translated, it gives CASSQSPGDRGIGELFF.

This CDR3 is CASSLSPRLYEQYF. Here the CDR3 DNA reads TGTGCCAGCAGTTTATCGCCTAGACTATACGAGCAGTACTTC. This rearrangement joins TRBV28 to TRBJ2-7; tentative D call: TRBD2 (5 bases). Trimming took off 1 base at V and 4 bases at J, with 11 bases between the two ends. The CDR3 has 14 amino acids. From germline, CDR1 is MDHEN and CDR2 SYDVKM.

This clonotype was counted a few times. V usage is TRBV10-3 and J usage is TRBJ2-3; tentatively, D is TRBD2 (7 bases). V was trimmed by 6 bases and J by 4 bases, leaving 17 bases between them. This CDR3 has 15 amino acids. Germline V gene lookup returns CDR1 ENHRY and CDR2 SYGVKD. CDR3 sequence reads: CAISVGQGRADTQYF. CDR3 in DNA: TGTGCCATCAGCGTTGGCCAGGGGAGGGCAGATACGCAGTATTTT.

This clonotype has ten or more counts. The chain uses TRBV12-3 or TRBV12-4 and TRBJ2-7; 9 nucleotides line up with TRBD1. The V gene end was trimmed by 5 bases and the J gene end by 1 base; junction bases not matched to a gene: 9. The CDR3 spans 16 residues. The CDR3 DNA follows: TGTGCCAGCAGTCCCCCCCCGGGACAGGGTTCCTACGAGCAGTACTTC. Its translation is CASSPPPGQGSYEQYF.

This clonotype has ten or more counts. V gene TRBV12-3 or TRBV12-4 combines with J gene TRBJ1-6; D remains unclear. The CDR3 loop spans 14 amino acids. V was trimmed by 7 bases and J by 4 bases, leaving 11 bases between them. CDR3 bases: TGTGCCAGCAATCTTTCGGGTTATAATTCACCCCTCCACTTT. It yields the protein CASNLSGYNSPLHF.

This clonotype was observed a handful of times. The chain has TRBV5-1 and TRBJ2-7; 8 nucleotides agree with TRBD2. J lost 7 bases, V lost 1 base, and 7 bases had no gene match. Germline assignment: CDR1 SGHRS and CDR2 YFSETQ. The CDR3 consists of 14 residues. The CDR3 loop reads CASSLSGGPKEQYF. The CDR3 coding sequence is TGCGCCAGCAGCTTGTCGGGAGGGCCAAAGGAGCAGTACTTC. The full variable domain, with the rest looked up from reference TRBV5-1 and TRBJ2-7, is KAGVTQTPRYLIKTRGQQVTLSCSPISGHRSVSWYQQTPGQGLQFLFEYFSETQRNKGNFPGRFSGRQFSNSRSEMNVSTLELGDSALYLCASSLSGGPKEQYFGPGTRLTVT.

Only a few counts were recorded for this clonotype. The rearrangement joins TRBV10-3 to TRBJ1-2; 8 bases line up with TRBD1. The junction had 7 bases not matched to a gene; V was cut back by 6 bases and J by 1 base. Germline CDR1 ENHRY, CDR2 SYGVKD. This CDR3 has 15 residues. This CDR3 is CAIRPGQGNNYGYTF. The CDR3 coding sequence is TGTGCCATCAGGCCTGGACAGGGCAATAACTATGGCTACACCTTC.

This clonotype was observed many times. The chain couples TRBV2 to TRBJ2-2, with TRBD1 identical over 7 bases. The CDR3 is 14 amino acids. The trim removed 6 bases at V and 0 bases at J, leaving 1 base unmatched. Germline loops: CDR1 SNHLY, CDR2 FYNNEI. Here the CDR3 reads CASRTGTNTGELFF. CDR3 coding DNA: TGTGCCAGCAGGACAGGGACGAACACCGGGGAGCTGTTTTTT.

This clonotype has just a few counts. CDR3 residues: CAIRPDKSRETQYF. CDR3 DNA sequence: TGTGCCATCAGGCCGGACAAATCTCGGGAGACCCAGTACTTC. The genes are TRBV10-3 and TRBJ2-5; a weak D match, TRBD1 (5 bases). Germline values: CDR1 ENHRY, CDR2 SYGVKD. The CDR3 contains 14 residues. V lost 6 bases, J lost 5 bases, and 16 bases lay in between.

This clonotype was recorded at least ten times. The J gene is TRBJ2-1, the V gene TRBV7-9, with 7 bases matching TRBD2. CDR3 length equals 14 residues. With 4 bases clipped from V and 8 bases from J, the junction kept 8 bases outside the gene matches. Germline V gene sequence: CDR1 SEHNR, CDR2 FQNEAQ (reference sequence). The CDR3 region has the DNA TGTGCCAGCAGCTCGACTAGCTACATCGATGAGCAGTTCTTC. Protein product: CASSSTSYIDEQFF.

The V call is TRBV20-1, the J call TRBJ1-1; D remains ambiguous. The CDR3 length is 13 residues. The V gene lost 7 bases and the J gene lost 1 base, with 13 bases spanning the gap. Germline loops: CDR1 DFQATT, CDR2 SNEGSKA (reference sequence). CDR3 loop: CSVRDTKNTEAFF. CDR3 in DNA: TGCAGTGTCCGAGATACGAAGAACACTGAAGCTTTCTTT.

This sequence joins TRBV10-3 and TRBJ2-7; possibly TRBD1 for D (5 bases). Germline CDR1 ENHRY, CDR2 SYGVKD. There are 13 residues in the CDR3. V shed 2 bases and J shed 7 bases, with 12 bases lying between them. The CDR3 loop is CAISENWSGEQYF. DNA of the CDR3: TGTGCCATCAGTGAGAATTGGTCAGGGGAGCAGTACTTC.